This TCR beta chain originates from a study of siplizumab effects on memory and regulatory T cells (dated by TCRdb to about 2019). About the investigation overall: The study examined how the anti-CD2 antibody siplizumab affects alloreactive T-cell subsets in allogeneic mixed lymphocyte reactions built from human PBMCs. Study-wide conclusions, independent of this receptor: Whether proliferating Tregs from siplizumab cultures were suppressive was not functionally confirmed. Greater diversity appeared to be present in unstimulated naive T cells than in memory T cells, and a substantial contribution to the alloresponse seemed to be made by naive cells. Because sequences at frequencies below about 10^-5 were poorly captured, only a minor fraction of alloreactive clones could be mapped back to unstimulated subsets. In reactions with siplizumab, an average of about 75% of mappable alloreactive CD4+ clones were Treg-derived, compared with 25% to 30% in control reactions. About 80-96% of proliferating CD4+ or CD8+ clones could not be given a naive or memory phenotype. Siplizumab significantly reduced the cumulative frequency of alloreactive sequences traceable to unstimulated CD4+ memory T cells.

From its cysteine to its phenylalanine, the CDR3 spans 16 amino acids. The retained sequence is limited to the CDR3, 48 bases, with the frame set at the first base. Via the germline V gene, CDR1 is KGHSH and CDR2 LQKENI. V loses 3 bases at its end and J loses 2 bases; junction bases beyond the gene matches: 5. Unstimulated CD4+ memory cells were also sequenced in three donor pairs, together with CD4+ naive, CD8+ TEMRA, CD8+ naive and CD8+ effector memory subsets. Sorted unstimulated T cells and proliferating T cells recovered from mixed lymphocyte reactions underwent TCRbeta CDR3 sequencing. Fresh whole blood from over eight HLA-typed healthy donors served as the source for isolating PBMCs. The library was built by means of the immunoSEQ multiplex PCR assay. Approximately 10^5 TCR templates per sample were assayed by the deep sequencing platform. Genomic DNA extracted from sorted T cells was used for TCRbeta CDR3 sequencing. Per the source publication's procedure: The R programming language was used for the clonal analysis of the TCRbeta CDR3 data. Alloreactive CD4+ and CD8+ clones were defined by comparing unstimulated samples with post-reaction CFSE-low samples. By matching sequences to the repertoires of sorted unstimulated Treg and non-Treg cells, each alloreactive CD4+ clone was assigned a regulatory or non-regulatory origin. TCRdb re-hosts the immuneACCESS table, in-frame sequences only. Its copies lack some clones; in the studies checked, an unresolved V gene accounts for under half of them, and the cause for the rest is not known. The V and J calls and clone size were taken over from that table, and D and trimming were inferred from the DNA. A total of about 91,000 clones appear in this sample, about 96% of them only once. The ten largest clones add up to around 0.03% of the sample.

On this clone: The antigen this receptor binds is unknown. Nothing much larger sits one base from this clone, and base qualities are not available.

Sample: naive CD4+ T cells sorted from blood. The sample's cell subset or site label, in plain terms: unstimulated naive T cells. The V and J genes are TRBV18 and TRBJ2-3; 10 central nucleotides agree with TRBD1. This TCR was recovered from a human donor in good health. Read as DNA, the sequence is TGTGCCAGCTCACCTCGACAGGGGGCGTTCACAGATACGCAGTATTTT. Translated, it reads CASSPRQGAFTDTQYF.